This TCR beta chain was sequenced for a study of T-cell memory formation after mild COVID-19. Study-level results: Within pre-infection memory, some responding clones were found, suggesting cross-reactive memory joined.

Of note for this clonotype: Its antigen is unidentified.

UMIs and sample barcodes were carried by the TCR alpha and TCR beta cDNA libraries that 5'RACE produced using constant-segment primers. TCRdb reprocessed the 5' RACE reads via MiXCR and lists one record per CDR3 protein. The table includes roughly 400,000 distinct CDR3 sequences, approximately 25% detected once. The sample comprised PBMCs or a T cell subset sorted from them (not recorded which). The origin of this receptor is an adult woman who had mild COVID-19 (a few samples of this study predate the infection). Cell type and time point are not known.

The CDR3 protein is CASSLPGRDTQYF. The CDR3 DNA sequence: TGTGCCAGCAGCTTACCTGGGCGAGATACGCAGTATTTT. The chain employs TRBV7-6 and TRBJ2-3; D is ambiguous. This CDR3 is 13 amino acids long. Germline values: CDR1 SGHVS, CDR2 FNYEAQ. The V end was cut by 2 bases, the J end by 5 bases, with 8 bases between.